These 25 T cell receptor beta chains originate from one sample sequenced in a study of siplizumab effects on memory and regulatory T cells. The table came from immunoSEQ multiplex PCR; TCRdb's copy has only in-frame clones and leaves some out. The sample records approximately 94,000 clones, about 95% being singletons. Source material: non-Treg CD4+ T cells sorted from blood. The receptors come from a human donor in good health.

The chain joins TRBV18 to TRBJ2-7; 7 bases are a match to TRBD2. V lost 3 bases to trimming and J lost 6 bases; unmatched junction nucleotides: 17. The CDR3 sequence is 17 residues long. Looked up from germline, CDR1 is KGHSH and CDR2 is LQKENI. This chain's CDR3 is CASSPVISGTIPAEQYF. CDR3 bases: TGTGCCAGCTCACCGGTAATCAGCGGGACTATCCCCGCCGAGCAGTACTTC.

This CDR3 is CASRRDRTQETQYF. The CDR3 coding sequence is TGCGCCAGCCGCCGGGACCGAACACAAGAGACCCAGTACTTC. V is TRBV4-1 and J is TRBJ2-5, with D perhaps assigned TRBD1 or TRBD2 (5 bases each). The CDR3 is 14 residues long. Germline V gives CDR1 MGHRA, CDR2 YSYEKL. V dropped 8 bases and J dropped 2 bases, with 15 bases sitting between them.

The chain employs TRBV9 and TRBJ2-5; tentatively, D is TRBD2 (5 bases). This CDR3 region has 15 residues. Trimming pared 3 bases from V and 5 bases from J, leaving 17 bases between. Germline V CDR1 and CDR2: SGDLS, YYNGEE. DNA for the CDR3: TGTGCCAGCAGCGGAGAGGGCTGGTCAGGTGAGACCCAGTACTTC. Encoded protein: CASSGEGWSGETQYF.

Written as DNA, the CDR3 is TGTGCTAGTGGTTTGGTAGTCGGGTCACGGAACACTGAAGCTTTCTTT. The encoded protein is CASGLVVGSRNTEAFF. The gene calls are TRBV12-5 and TRBJ1-1; D remains ambiguous. The germline CDR1 and CDR2 sequences are LGHNT and FRNRAP. CDR3 length: 16 amino acids. V dropped 0 bases and J dropped 1 base, with 12 bases sitting between them.

The chain employs TRBV19 and TRBJ1-1, with TRBD1 identical over 8 bases. There are 13 residues in the CDR3. The germline gives CDR1 LNHDA, CDR2 SQIVND (reference sequence). V lost 8 bases to trimming and J lost 5 bases; unmatched junction nucleotides: 7. This chain's CDR3 is CASLYTGGTEAFF. CDR3 DNA sequence: TGTGCCAGTTTATATACAGGGGGAACTGAAGCTTTCTTT.

The J gene is TRBJ2-7, the V gene TRBV4-1; 10 positions agree with TRBD1. Germline CDR1 is MGHRA and CDR2 is YSYEKL. Trimming cost V 1 base and J 3 bases; bases outside gene matches: 6. The CDR3 loop spans 16 amino acids. CDR3 sequence: CASSQVDRGHSYEQYF. CDR3 sequence (DNA): TGCGCCAGCAGCCAAGTCGACAGGGGGCATAGCTACGAGCAGTACTTC.

The genes are TRBV10-3 and TRBJ2-1; D may match TRBD1 or TRBD2 (5 bases each). Trimming left V 7 bases short and J 3 bases short, with 13 bases between. This CDR3 is built from 14 residues. The germline CDR1 and CDR2 sequences are ENHRY and SYGVKD. The CDR3 is CAIKTGTGYNEQFF. For the CDR3, the DNA is TGTGCCATCAAGACCGGGACGGGCTACAATGAGCAGTTCTTC.

V and J are TRBV9 and TRBJ1-2; D is uncertain. Germline assignment: CDR1 SGDLS and CDR2 YYNGEE. CDR3 length: 15 residues. The V gene lost 4 bases and the J gene lost 3 bases, with 16 bases spanning the gap. CDR3 amino acids: CASSPAAGVDYGYTF. In DNA form, the CDR3 reads TGTGCCAGCAGCCCCGCGGCAGGAGTGGACTATGGCTACACCTTC.

The V and J genes are TRBV7-9 and TRBJ1-2; no reliable D call. Germline V CDR1 and CDR2: SEHNR, FQNEAQ (reference sequence). The CDR3 loop spans 13 amino acids. The germline V and J ends were trimmed by 3 bases and 1 base, with 6 bases remaining between them. This CDR3 reads CASSFNSNYGYTF. The CDR3 DNA follows: TGTGCCAGCAGCTTTAACAGTAACTATGGCTACACCTTC. The entire variable domain, with the rest obtained from reference TRBV7-9 and TRBJ1-2, is as follows: DTGVSQNPRHKITKRGQNVTFRCDPISEHNRLYWYRQTLGQGPEFLTYFQNEAQLEKSRLLSDRFSAERPKGSFSTLEIQRTEQGDSAMYLCASSFNSNYGYTFGSGTRLTVV.

The rearrangement joins TRBV6-6 to TRBJ1-5; D ambiguous. The germline CDR1 and CDR2 sequences are MNHNY and SVGAGI (reference sequence). With 2 bases removed from V and 9 bases from J, the gap between germline ends came to 14 bases. The CDR3 covers 14 residues. The DNA for the CDR3 is TGTGCCAGCAGTTACGAAAGGTTCACGACGCCCCAGCATTTT. It translates to CASSYERFTTPQHF.

The V gene is TRBV19, the J gene TRBJ1-2; D is unclear. Germline assignment: CDR1 LNHDA and CDR2 SQIVND (reference sequence). CDR3 length equals 14 residues. The V end lost 3 bases, the J end lost 3 bases, and 11 bases lay between the germline ends. The CDR3 DNA reads TGTGCCAGTAGTATGTCTGCAAACTACTATGGCTACACCTTC. Amino acid sequence: CASSMSANYYGYTF.

The rearrangement links TRBV7-9 to TRBJ1-1; no firm D call. This CDR3 has 12 amino acids. With 2 bases removed from V and 6 bases from J, the gap between germline ends came to 7 bases. CDR1 and CDR2 (germline): SEHNR, FQNEAQ (reference sequence). Here the CDR3 DNA reads TGTGCCAGCAGCTTAAGCGGCCCTGAAGCTTTCTTT. Translated, it gives CASSLSGPEAFF.

CDR3 bases: TGTGCCAGCAGCCGTCCAACCACAGATACGCAGTATTTT. Protein product: CASSRPTTDTQYF. V and J are TRBV11-1 and TRBJ2-3; D is unclear. Germline V gives CDR1 SGHAT, CDR2 FQDESV (reference sequence). The CDR3 consists of 13 residues. Trimming removed 5 bases from V and 2 bases from J, with 8 bases in between.

The chain uses TRBV5-6 and TRBJ2-6; the D call may be TRBD1 or TRBD2 (6 bases each). V was shortened by 3 bases and J by 4 bases, with 11 bases between the two germline ends. Germline CDR1 is SGHDT and CDR2 is YYEEEE. The CDR3 has 15 amino acids. The chain's CDR3 is CASSSTGRGANVLTF. The CDR3 region has the DNA TGTGCCAGCAGCTCTACAGGGAGGGGGGCCAACGTCCTGACTTTC.

V usage is TRBV7-9 and J usage is TRBJ2-5, with a weak D call TRBD1 (5 bases). The J call may be incorrect, as the DNA end agrees better with TRBJ2-7. Germline lookup yields CDR1 SEHNR and CDR2 FQNEAQ (reference sequence). The CDR3 consists of 12 residues. CDR3 nucleotide sequence: TGTGCCAGCAGCGATCAGGGATACGAGCAGTACTTC. This encodes CASSDQGYEQYF.

CDR3 coding DNA: TGTGCCAGCAGTGAAGGACTAGGTCGACCTAGCACAGATACGCAGTATTTT. It encodes CASSEGLGRPSTDTQYF. This chain joins TRBV25-1 and TRBJ2-3, with 7 positions matching TRBD2. The CDR3 is 17 amino acids. The V segment lost 2 bases and the J segment 0 bases; nucleotides outside the gene matches: 8. Germline V CDR1 and CDR2: MGHDK, SYGVNS. The full variable domain, its missing parts supplied by reference TRBV25-1 and TRBJ2-3, is EADIYQTPRYLVIGTGKKITLECSQTMGHDKMYWYQQDPGMELHLIHYSYGVNSTEKGDLSSESTVSRIRTEHFPLTLESARPSHTSQYLCASSEGLGRPSTDTQYFGPGTRLTVL.

V gene TRBV7-9 combines with J gene TRBJ2-7; 8 bases map to TRBD2. The CDR3 is 15 amino acids. The germline V gene encodes CDR1 SEHNR and CDR2 FQNEAQ (reference sequence). The junction had 4 bases not matched to a gene; V was cut back by 0 bases and J by 3 bases. Here the CDR3 reads CASSLAGTRVYEQYF. The CDR3 bases are TGTGCCAGCAGCTTAGCTGGGACTAGGGTCTACGAGCAGTACTTC.

The chain carries TRBV19 and TRBJ1-2, with D perhaps matching TRBD1 (5 bases). The CDR3 is 16 residues long. V gave up 6 bases and J gave up 2 bases, with 19 bases separating them. CDR1 and CDR2 (germline): LNHDA, SQIVND (reference sequence). Here the CDR3 reads CASRIPKGAGNYGYTF. The CDR3 DNA sequence: TGTGCCAGTAGGATTCCTAAAGGGGCAGGAAACTATGGCTACACCTTC.

The rearrangement joins TRBV9 to TRBJ2-5; the match to TRBD1 covers 9 bases. The CDR3 sequence is 14 residues long. V lost 5 bases and J lost 9; bases outside the gene matches: 11. Germline lookup yields CDR1 SGDLS and CDR2 YYNGEE. The CDR3 here is CASSPGTGPDAQYF. CDR3 coding DNA: TGTGCCAGCAGTCCCGGGACAGGGCCTGACGCCCAGTACTTC. Combining the CDR3 with reference TRBV9 and TRBJ2-5 gives the whole variable domain DSGVTQTPKHLITATGQRVTLRCSPRSGDLSVYWYQQSLDQGLQFLIQYYNGEERAKGNILERFSAQQFPDLHSELNLSSLELGDSALYFCASSPGTGPDAQYFGPGTRLLVL.

The genes are TRBV29-1 and TRBJ2-1, with 9 nucleotides matching TRBD1. The V and J ends lost 7 bases and 10 bases, in that order; junction bases with no gene match: 11. CDR3 length: 13 residues. Germline V lookup: CDR1 SQVTM, CDR2 ANQGSEA. The CDR3: CSGSGTGLREQFF. In nucleotides, the CDR3 is TGCAGCGGATCCGGGACAGGGCTTCGGGAGCAGTTCTTC.

The chain joins TRBV7-9 to TRBJ2-4; TRBD2 agrees at 8 bases. Germline V gives CDR1 SEHNR, CDR2 FQNEAQ (reference sequence). This CDR3 spans 15 amino acids. V lost 1 base and J lost 8; bases outside the gene matches: 7. In DNA form, the CDR3 reads TGTGCCAGCAGCTTAGGAGCGGGAGCGGGCGACATTCAGTACTTC. This sequence encodes CASSLGAGAGDIQYF. The whole variable domain, remainder taken from reference TRBV7-9 and TRBJ2-4, is DTGVSQNPRHKITKRGQNVTFRCDPISEHNRLYWYRQTLGQGPEFLTYFQNEAQLEKSRLLSDRFSAERPKGSFSTLEIQRTEQGDSAMYLCASSLGAGAGDIQYFGAGTRLSVL.

V usage is TRBV5-1 and J usage is TRBJ2-3; D assignment may be TRBD1 or TRBD2 (6 bases each). The CDR3 is made up of 15 amino acids. V shed 9 bases and J shed 4 bases, with 21 bases lying between them. Looked up from germline, CDR1 is SGHRS and CDR2 is YFSETQ. Here the CDR3 DNA reads TGCGCCACCCAAACGGGGGCCACTGGGGCAGATACGCAGTATTTT. Translation gives CATQTGATGADTQYF.

V is TRBV5-1 and J is TRBJ2-2, with 8 bases aligning to TRBD1. Unmatched junction bases numbered 2, after V lost 4 bases and J lost 3 bases. CDR1 SGHRS and CDR2 YFSETQ come from the germline V gene. This CDR3 contains 14 residues. CDR3 bases: TGCGCCAGCAGCCAGGGACAGGACACCGGGGAGCTGTTTTTT. Amino acids: CASSQGQDTGELFF.

The rearrangement joins TRBV30 to TRBJ2-5; TRBD1 or TRBD2 may be the D gene (5 bases each). Per germline, CDR1 GTSNPN and CDR2 SVGIG (reference sequence). The CDR3 is 13 amino acids. V lost 4 bases and J 7 bases, leaving 16 bases between the germline ends. CDR3: CAWMGDAGGTQYF. The DNA for the CDR3 is TGTGCCTGGATGGGGGACGCCGGTGGGACCCAGTACTTC.

This chain joins TRBV11-3 and TRBJ2-7, with 11 bases aligning to TRBD2. The CDR3 is 15 amino acids. Germline V gene lookup returns CDR1 SGHNT and CDR2 YENEEA. Trimming at V came to 5 bases and at J to 4 bases, leaving 7 bases not matched to a gene. CDR3 in DNA: TGTGCCAGCAGCCAAGGGACTAGCGGAGGGTACGAGCAGTACTTC. It translates to CASSQGTSGGYEQYF.